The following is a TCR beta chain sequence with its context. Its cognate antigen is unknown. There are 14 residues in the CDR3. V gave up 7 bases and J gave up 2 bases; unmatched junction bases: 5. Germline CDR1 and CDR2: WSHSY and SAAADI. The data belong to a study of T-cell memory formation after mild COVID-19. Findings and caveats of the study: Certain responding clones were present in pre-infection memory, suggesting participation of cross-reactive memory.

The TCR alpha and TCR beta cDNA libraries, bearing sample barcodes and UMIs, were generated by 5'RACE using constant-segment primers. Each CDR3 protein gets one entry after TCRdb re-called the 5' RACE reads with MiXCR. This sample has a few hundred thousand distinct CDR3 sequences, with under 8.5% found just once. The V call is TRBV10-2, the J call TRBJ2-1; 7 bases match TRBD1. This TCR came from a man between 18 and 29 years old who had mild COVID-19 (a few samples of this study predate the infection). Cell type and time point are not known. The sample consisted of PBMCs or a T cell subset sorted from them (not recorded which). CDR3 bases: TGCGCCAGCACTGTGACAGGGACCTACAATGAGCAGTTCTTC. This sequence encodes CASTVTGTYNEQFF.